The TCR beta chain under discussion was sequenced for a study of CD8+CD57+ T cells in acquired aplastic anemia. Study overall: Sorted CD4+ plus CD8+ cells gave DNA averaging about 3.2 ug. Study observations and caveats: A set of some 28 CD8+ CDR3 sequences was shared between patients and controls, and these sequences appeared highly expressed in patients.

About this clonotype itself: Antigen: not known.

Genomic DNA provided the template from which TCR beta VDJ and CDR3 profiles were obtained. TCRdb re-called the reads with MiXCR, one entry per CDR3 protein. The data show 120,000 or so distinct CDR3 sequences, over 45% seen once. The CDR3 spans 15 residues. Trimming removed 4 bases at V and 1 base at J, with 14 bases between. Germline assignment: CDR1 MNHEY and CDR2 SVGAGI. The chain combines TRBV6-5 with TRBJ2-7; D call uncertain. The sequence came from a human donor in good health, serving as a control. Sample: sorted CD4+, CD8+, or CD8+CD57+ T cells (not recorded which) from PBMCs. In nucleotides, the CDR3 is TGTGCCAGCAGTTTCGCTGTCCGTGGGTCCTACGAGCAGTACTTC. Translating it yields CASSFAVRGSYEQYF.